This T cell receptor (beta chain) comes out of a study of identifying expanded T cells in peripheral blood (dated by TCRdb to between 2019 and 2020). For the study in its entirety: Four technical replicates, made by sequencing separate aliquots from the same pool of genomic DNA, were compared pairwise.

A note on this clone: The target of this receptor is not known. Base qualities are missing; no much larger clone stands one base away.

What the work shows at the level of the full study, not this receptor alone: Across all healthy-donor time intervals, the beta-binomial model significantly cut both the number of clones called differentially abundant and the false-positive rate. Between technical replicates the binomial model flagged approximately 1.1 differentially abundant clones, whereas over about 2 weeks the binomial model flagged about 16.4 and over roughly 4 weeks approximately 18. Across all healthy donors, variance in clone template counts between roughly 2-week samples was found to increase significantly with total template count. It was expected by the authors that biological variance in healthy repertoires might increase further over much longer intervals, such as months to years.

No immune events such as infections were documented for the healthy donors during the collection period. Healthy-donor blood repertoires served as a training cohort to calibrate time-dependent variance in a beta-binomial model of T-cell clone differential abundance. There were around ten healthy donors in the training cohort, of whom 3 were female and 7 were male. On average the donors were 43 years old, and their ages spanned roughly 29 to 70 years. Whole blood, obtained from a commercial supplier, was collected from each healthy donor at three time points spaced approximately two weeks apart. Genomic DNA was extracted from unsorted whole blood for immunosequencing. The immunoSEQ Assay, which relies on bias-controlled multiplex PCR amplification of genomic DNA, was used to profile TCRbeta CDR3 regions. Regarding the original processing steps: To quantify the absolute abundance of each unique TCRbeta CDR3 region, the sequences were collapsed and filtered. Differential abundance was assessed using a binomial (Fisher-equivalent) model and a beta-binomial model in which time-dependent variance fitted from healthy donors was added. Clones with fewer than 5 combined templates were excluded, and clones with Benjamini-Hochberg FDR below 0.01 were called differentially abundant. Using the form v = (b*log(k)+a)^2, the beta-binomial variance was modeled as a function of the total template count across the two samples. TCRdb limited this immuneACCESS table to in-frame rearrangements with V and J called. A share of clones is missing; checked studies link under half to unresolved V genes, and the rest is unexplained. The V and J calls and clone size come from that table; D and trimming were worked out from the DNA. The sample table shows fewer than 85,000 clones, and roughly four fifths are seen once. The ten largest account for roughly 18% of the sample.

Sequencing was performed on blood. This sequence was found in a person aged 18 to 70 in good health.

The CDR3 corresponds to CASSLAGPMNTEAFF. At the DNA level, the sequence is TGTGCCAGCAGCTTGGCCGGTCCCATGAACACTGAAGCTTTCTTT. The sequence is built from TRBV5-4 and TRBJ1-1, with no confidently assigned D gene. The CDR3 goes from the cysteine to the phenylalanine over 15 residues. Of all the DNA, just the CDR3 is kept, 45 bases in frame from base 1. V loses 0 bases, J loses 0 bases, and the germline ends lie 9 bases apart. Taken from the germline V gene (reference sequence), the CDR1 and CDR2 loops are SGHNT and YYREEE.